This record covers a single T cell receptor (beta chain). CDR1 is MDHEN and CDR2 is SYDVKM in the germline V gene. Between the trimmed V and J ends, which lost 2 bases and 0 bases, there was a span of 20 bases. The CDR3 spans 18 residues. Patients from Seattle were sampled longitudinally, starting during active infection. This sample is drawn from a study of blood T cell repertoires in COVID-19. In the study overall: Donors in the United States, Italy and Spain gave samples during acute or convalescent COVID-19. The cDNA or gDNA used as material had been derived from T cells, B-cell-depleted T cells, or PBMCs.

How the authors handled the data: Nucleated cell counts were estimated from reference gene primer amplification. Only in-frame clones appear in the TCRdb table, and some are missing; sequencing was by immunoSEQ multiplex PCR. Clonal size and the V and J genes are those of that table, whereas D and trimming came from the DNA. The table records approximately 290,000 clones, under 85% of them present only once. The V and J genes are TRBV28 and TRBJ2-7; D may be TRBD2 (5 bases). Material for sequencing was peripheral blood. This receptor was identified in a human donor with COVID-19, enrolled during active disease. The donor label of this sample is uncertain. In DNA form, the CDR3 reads TGTGCCAGCAGTTTACACACCTCAGCGGCAGCTAGCTCCTACGAGCAGTACTTC. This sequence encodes CASSLHTSAAASSYEQYF. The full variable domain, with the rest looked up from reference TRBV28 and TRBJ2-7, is DVKVTQSSRYLVKRTGEKVFLECVQDMDHENMFWYRQDPGLGLRLIYFSYDVKMKEKGDIPEGYSVSREKKERFSLILESASTNQTSMYLCASSLHTSAAASSYEQYFGPGTRLTVT.